The 28 T cell receptor beta chains below come from one sample, sequenced in a study of blood T cell repertoires in COVID-19. The table came from immunoSEQ multiplex PCR; TCRdb's copy has only in-frame clones and leaves some out. Of over 45,000 clones listed, about 70% are singletons. The sample was peripheral blood. These TCRs come from a man in his fifties with active or convalescent COVID-19.

The rearrangement joins TRBV27 to TRBJ2-7, with TRBD1 as a possible D gene (6 bases). The CDR3 runs to 13 residues. Germline CDR1 reads MNHEY; CDR2 reads SMNVEV (reference sequence). Trimming took off 7 bases at V and 8 bases at J, with 18 bases between the two ends. The CDR3 DNA reads as TGTGCCAGCACCACTGGGGGCGCTGCACAGCAGTACTTC. Its protein is CASTTGGAAQQYF.

The V gene is TRBV11-2, the J gene TRBJ2-1; D possibly corresponds to TRBD2 (7 bases). There are 15 residues in the CDR3. Germline V lookup: CDR1 SGHAT, CDR2 FQNNGV. Trimming removed 5 bases from V and 10 bases from J, with 21 bases in between. CDR3 sequence reads: CASSLGLAGAGEQFF. CDR3 sequence (DNA): TGTGCCAGCAGCCTCGGACTCGCGGGGGCGGGGGAGCAGTTCTTC.

V gene TRBV2 combines with J gene TRBJ2-7; 8 nucleotides line up with TRBD1. Unmatched junction bases numbered 7, after V lost 6 bases and J lost 0 bases. CDR1 and CDR2 from the germline V gene are SNHLY and FYNNEI. The length of the CDR3 is 15 residues. The DNA of the CDR3 is TGTGCCAGCAGCGTTGACAGGGGTGTCTCCTACGAGCAGTACTTC. Protein: CASSVDRGVSYEQYF.

This chain uses TRBV19 with TRBJ1-2; maybe TRBD1 (5 bases). The V and J ends lost 0 bases and 6 bases respectively, with 20 bases between them. The germline V gene encodes CDR1 LNHDA and CDR2 SQIVND (reference sequence). The CDR3 covers 17 residues. CDR3 residues: CASSIDLQVAKRNGYTF. CDR3 coding DNA: TGTGCCAGTAGTATAGATTTACAGGTGGCAAAGAGGAATGGCTACACCTTC.

This chain uses TRBV11-2 with TRBJ2-3; TRBD2 aligns across 9 bases. Germline lookup yields CDR1 SGHAT and CDR2 FQNNGV. Germline trimming cut 5 bases from V and 1 base from J; bases unmatched to any gene: 4. This CDR3 has 15 amino acids. CDR3 nucleotide sequence: TGTGCCAGCAGCCCTAGCGGGGAGGGCACAGATACGCAGTATTTT. This codes for CASSPSGEGTDTQYF.

V is TRBV7-6 and J is TRBJ1-1; D remains unclear. The CDR3 is 15 residues long. Trimming cost V 0 bases and J 7 bases, with 15 bases left between them. Germline CDR1 SGHVS, CDR2 FNYEAQ. The CDR3 DNA is TGTGCCAGCAGCTTAGCTCCAGGACCGGGAGGTGAAGCTTTCTTT. This sequence encodes CASSLAPGPGGEAFF.

V is TRBV12-2 and J is TRBJ2-7; TRBD1 is the table's D call, not checked against the DNA. TRBV12-2 counts as a pseudogene. CDR3 length equals 14 residues. CDR3: CASRSVGSGYEQYF. In DNA form, the CDR3 reads TGTGCAAGTCGCTCCGTTGGTTCAGGATACGAGCAGTACTTC.

This sequence joins TRBV7-9 and TRBJ1-4; D possibly corresponds to TRBD1 (6 bases). The CDR3 is 14 amino acids. CDR1 is SEHNR, CDR2 FQNEAQ, per germline (reference sequence). V was clipped by 2 bases and J by 5 bases, with 9 bases between them. CDR3 protein: CASSLWTANEKLFF. In DNA form, the CDR3 reads TGTGCCAGCAGCTTATGGACAGCAAATGAAAAACTGTTTTTT. The full variable domain, with the rest looked up from reference TRBV7-9 and TRBJ1-4, is DTGVSQNPRHKITKRGQNVTFRCDPISEHNRLYWYRQTLGQGPEFLTYFQNEAQLEKSRLLSDRFSAERPKGSFSTLEIQRTEQGDSAMYLCASSLWTANEKLFFGSGTQLSVL.

The chain links TRBV6-6 to TRBJ1-3; maybe TRBD1 (5 bases). V lost 2 bases and J 4 bases, leaving 12 bases between the germline ends. The germline V gene has CDR1 MNHNY and CDR2 SVGAGI (reference sequence). The CDR3 is 15 residues long. The CDR3 DNA is TGTGCCAGCAGTTACAGGGGATCGGTGGGAAACACCATATATTTT. Its translation: CASSYRGSVGNTIYF.

The CDR3 DNA reads TGTGCCAGCAGCTTAAGGGGAGGGGTACAGAATGAGCAGTTCTTC. It codes for CASSLRGGVQNEQFF. The J gene is TRBJ2-1, the V gene TRBV7-3; 7 bases line up with TRBD2. Germline loops: CDR1 SGHTA, CDR2 FQGTGA. V was pared by 1 base and J by 7 bases, with 7 bases of the junction left unmatched. The CDR3 has 15 amino acids.

The chain carries TRBV13 and TRBJ2-5; 8 nucleotides agree with TRBD2. Germline V CDR1 and CDR2: PRHDT, FYEKMQ (reference sequence). This CDR3 region has 14 residues. The trim removed 3 bases at V and 5 bases at J, leaving 5 bases unmatched. CDR3 sequence: CASSFSGGRETQYF. CDR3 coding DNA: TGTGCCAGCAGCTTTTCTGGCGGGAGGGAGACCCAGTACTTC.

The J gene is TRBJ2-2, the V gene TRBV4-2, with 10 bases identical to TRBD1. With V trimmed by 2 bases and J by 2 bases, 2 bases remained unmatched. This CDR3 has 16 amino acids. The germline V gene encodes CDR1 LGHNA and CDR2 YNFKEQ. CDR3 in DNA: TGTGCCAGCAGCCAATGGACAGGGGGTAACACCGGGGAGCTGTTTTTT. Amino acid sequence: CASSQWTGGNTGELFF.

V gene TRBV4-2 combines with J gene TRBJ1-4, with 9 bases fitting TRBD1. After removal of 4 bases from V and 8 bases from J, the junction contained 11 bases not matched to a gene. Germline loops: CDR1 LGHNA, CDR2 YNFKEQ. The length of the CDR3 is 16 residues. CDR3 sequence: CASSPPGQGGREKLFF. The CDR3 DNA is TGTGCCAGCAGCCCCCCGGGACAGGGAGGACGCGAAAAACTGTTTTTT.

This clone was counted between two and nine times. The gene calls are TRBV5-6 and TRBJ2-3, with TRBD1 matching over 8 bases. Trimming cost V 4 bases and J 5 bases; bases outside gene matches: 12. The CDR3 consists of 16 residues. In germline, CDR1 is SGHDT, CDR2 YYEEEE. CDR3 nucleotides: TGTGCCAGCAGCATTGGGACAGGCGGTGCGGGAGATACGCAGTATTTT. Translation: CASSIGTGGAGDTQYF.

V gene TRBV5-1 combines with J gene TRBJ1-6; perhaps TRBD1 as D (6 bases). The CDR3 runs to 15 residues. From germline, CDR1 is SGHRS and CDR2 YFSETQ. Trimming removed 4 bases from V and 2 bases from J, with 10 bases in between. CDR3 bases: TGCGCCAGCAGCGTCGACAGGCCCTATAATTCACCCCTCCACTTT. Protein sequence: CASSVDRPYNSPLHF. The whole variable domain, filled in from reference TRBV5-1 and TRBJ1-6, reads KAGVTQTPRYLIKTRGQQVTLSCSPISGHRSVSWYQQTPGQGLQFLFEYFSETQRNKGNFPGRFSGRQFSNSRSEMNVSTLELGDSALYLCASSVDRPYNSPLHFGNGTRLTVT.

The chain employs TRBV7-8 and TRBJ1-5; a weak D match, TRBD1 (5 bases). This CDR3 is 14 amino acids long. The germline V gene encodes CDR1 SGHVS and CDR2 FQNEAQ. The V end lost 8 bases, the J end lost 2 bases, and 13 bases lay between the germline ends. CDR3 sequence (DNA): TGTGCCAGCTCCCAGGGTGCGGGCAATCAGCCCCAGCATTTT. As protein: CASSQGAGNQPQHF.

V usage is TRBV19 and J usage is TRBJ1-4, with D maybe TRBD1 (6 bases). Germline V gene data show CDR1 as LNHDA and CDR2 as SQIVND (reference sequence). This CDR3 has 13 amino acids. The ends were cut back, 8 bases at V and 7 bases at J, with 14 bases in the middle. CDR3 loop: CASDSGHFEKLFF. CDR3 coding DNA: TGTGCCAGTGACTCGGGACATTTTGAAAAACTGTTTTTT.

The chain carries TRBV7-8 and TRBJ2-3; D remains ambiguous. The CDR3 is made up of 14 amino acids. CDR1 SGHVS and CDR2 FQNEAQ come from the germline V gene. V was trimmed by 1 base and J by 3 bases, leaving 8 bases between them. The CDR3 here is CASSLVSRTDTQYF. CDR3 sequence (DNA): TGTGCCAGCAGCTTAGTGTCGCGGACAGATACGCAGTATTTT.

This chain uses TRBV9 with TRBJ2-3; 7 positions match TRBD2. V lost 1 base to trimming and J lost 8 bases; unmatched junction nucleotides: 10. This CDR3 contains 15 residues. Germline CDR1 is SGDLS and CDR2 is YYNGEE. DNA of the CDR3: TGTGCCAGCAGCGTACAAGCGGGACGGGAGTCTACGCAGTATTTT. Its protein product is CASSVQAGRESTQYF.

V gene TRBV19 combines with J gene TRBJ1-5; D is unresolved. The CDR3 runs to 14 residues. The germline V gene encodes CDR1 LNHDA and CDR2 SQIVND (reference sequence). Trimming took off 4 bases at V and 5 bases at J, with 12 bases between the two ends. CDR3: CASSTLRNDQPQHF. CDR3 coding DNA: TGTGCCAGTAGTACCCTTAGAAACGATCAGCCCCAGCATTTT.

This chain joins TRBV7-8 and TRBJ2-1; 9 bases map to TRBD2. This CDR3 comprises 14 residues. The V gene's germline CDR1 is SGHVS and CDR2 FQNEAQ. The ends lost 5 bases at V and 8 bases at J; junction bases unmatched: 7. As DNA, the CDR3 is TGTGCCAGCAGCATAGGACTAGCGTCGGATGAGCAGTTCTTC. It codes for CASSIGLASDEQFF. Full variable domain (missing parts from reference TRBV7-8 and TRBJ2-1): GAGVSQSPRYKVAKRGQDVALRCDPISGHVSLFWYQQALGQGPEFLTYFQNEAQLDKSGLPSDRFFAERPEGSVSTLKIQRTQQEDSAVYLCASSIGLASDEQFFGPGTRLTVL.

The genes are TRBV7-8 and TRBJ2-7; 7 positions match TRBD2. Per the germline V gene, CDR1 is SGHVS and CDR2 is FQNEAQ. This CDR3 is 15 amino acids long. The J segment lost 6 bases and the V segment lost 5 bases, leaving 13 bases of the junction unmatched. CDR3 DNA: TGTGCCAGCAGCCCCCGGAGCGGGATCCCCGGCGAGCAGTACTTC. It codes for CASSPRSGIPGEQYF.

This chain connects TRBV6-1 to TRBJ1-5; D ambiguous. The CDR3 sequence is 13 residues long. V was pared by 2 bases and J by 7 bases, with 9 bases between. In germline, CDR1 is MNHNS, CDR2 SASEGT. The CDR3 is CASSENWQQPQHF. CDR3 sequence (DNA): TGTGCCAGCAGTGAAAATTGGCAACAGCCCCAGCATTTT.

The gene calls are TRBV13 and TRBJ2-7; TRBD1 aligns across 8 bases. With V trimmed by 2 bases and J by 5 bases, 8 bases remained unmatched. This CDR3 has 15 residues. The germline V gene has CDR1 PRHDT and CDR2 FYEKMQ (reference sequence). The DNA of the CDR3 is TGTGCCAGCAGCTTACTCAGGGGGCAAATGAACGAGCAGTACTTC. It specifies CASSLLRGQMNEQYF.

The chain recombines TRBV5-5 with TRBJ1-1, with TRBD1 matching 9 bases. This CDR3 spans 14 amino acids. With V trimmed by 4 bases and J by 6 bases, 7 bases remained unmatched. Germline-derived CDR1 and CDR2 are SGHKS and YYEKEE (reference sequence). CDR3 bases: TGTGCCAGCAGCGGGGCCACAGGGGGCTCTGAAGCTTTCTTT. Translating it yields CASSGATGGSEAFF. The entire variable domain, with the rest obtained from reference TRBV5-5 and TRBJ1-1, is as follows: DAGVTQSPTHLIKTRGQQVTLRCSPISGHKSVSWYQQVLGQGPQFIFQYYEKEERGRGNFPDRFSARQFPNYSSELNVNALLLGDSALYLCASSGATGGSEAFFGQGTRLTVV.

The chain joins TRBV6-1 to TRBJ2-3; TRBD1 agrees at 9 bases. The CDR3 covers 15 residues. CDR1 MNHNS and CDR2 SASEGT come from the germline V gene. Unmatched junction bases numbered 10, after V lost 7 bases and J lost 5 bases. The CDR3, as DNA: TGTGCCAGCAACCAACCGGGACAGGGTAAAGATACGCAGTATTTT. It translates to CASNQPGQGKDTQYF.

This chain connects TRBV11-2 to TRBJ2-5, with TRBD2 identical over 9 bases. After removal of 0 bases from V and 3 bases from J, the junction contained 8 bases not matched to a gene. Looked up from germline, CDR1 is SGHAT and CDR2 is FQNNGV. The CDR3 runs 17 residues. Here the CDR3 DNA reads TGTGCCAGCAGCTTAGAGGGACTTGGACTAGCGAAAGAGACCCAGTACTTC. It specifies CASSLEGLGLAKETQYF. Full variable domain (remainder filled in from reference TRBV11-2 and TRBJ2-5): EAGVAQSPRYKIIEKRQSVAFWCNPISGHATLYWYQQILGQGPKLLIQFQNNGVVDDSQLPKDRFSAERLKGVDSTLKIQPAKLEDSAVYLCASSLEGLGLAKETQYFGPGTRLLVL.

The rearrangement joins TRBV5-4 to TRBJ2-4, with a possible D match to TRBD2 (6 bases). V lost 4 bases and J lost 6, with 17 bases in between. Germline CDR1 SGHNT, CDR2 YYREEE (reference sequence). The CDR3 runs to 15 residues. The CDR3 bases are TGTGCCAGCAGCCCTAGACTGTCGGAGGGAAACATTCAGTACTTC. Protein: CASSPRLSEGNIQYF.